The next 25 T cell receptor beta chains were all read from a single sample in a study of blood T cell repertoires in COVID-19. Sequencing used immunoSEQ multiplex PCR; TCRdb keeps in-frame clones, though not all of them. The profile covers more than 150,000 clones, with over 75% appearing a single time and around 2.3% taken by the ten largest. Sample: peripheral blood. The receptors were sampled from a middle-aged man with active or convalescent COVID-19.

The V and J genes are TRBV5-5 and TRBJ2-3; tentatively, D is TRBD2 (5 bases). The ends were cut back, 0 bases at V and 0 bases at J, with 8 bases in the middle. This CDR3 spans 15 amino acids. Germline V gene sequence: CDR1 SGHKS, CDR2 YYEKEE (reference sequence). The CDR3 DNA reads TGTGCCAGCAGCTTGGCGAGGGCAAGCACAGATACGCAGTATTTT. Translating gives CASSLARASTDTQYF.

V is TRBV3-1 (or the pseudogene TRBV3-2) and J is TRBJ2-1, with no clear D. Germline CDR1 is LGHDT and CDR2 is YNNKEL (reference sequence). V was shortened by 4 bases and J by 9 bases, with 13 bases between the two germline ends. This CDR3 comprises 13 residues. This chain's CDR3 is CASSLFGSTEQFF. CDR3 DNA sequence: TGTGCCAGCAGCCTTTTTGGTAGCACTGAGCAGTTCTTC.

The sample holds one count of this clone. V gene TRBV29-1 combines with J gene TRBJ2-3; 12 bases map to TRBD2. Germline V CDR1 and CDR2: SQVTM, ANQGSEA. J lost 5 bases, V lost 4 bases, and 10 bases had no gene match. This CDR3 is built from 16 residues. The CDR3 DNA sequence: TGCAGCGTTGCATACCGGACTAGCGGGGCTATAGATACGCAGTATTTT. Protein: CSVAYRTSGAIDTQYF.

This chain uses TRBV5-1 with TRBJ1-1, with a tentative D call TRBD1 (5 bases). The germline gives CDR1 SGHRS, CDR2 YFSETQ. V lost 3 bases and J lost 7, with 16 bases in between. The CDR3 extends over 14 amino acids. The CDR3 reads CASSSRGGDDEAFF. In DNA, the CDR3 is TGCGCCAGCAGCTCCCGTGGAGGGGATGATGAAGCTTTCTTT.

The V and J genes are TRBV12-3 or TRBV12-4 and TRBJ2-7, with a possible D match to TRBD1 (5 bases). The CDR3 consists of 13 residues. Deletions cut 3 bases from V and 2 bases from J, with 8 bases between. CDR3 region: CASSLDTAYEQYF. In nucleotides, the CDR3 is TGTGCCAGCAGTTTGGACACTGCCTACGAGCAGTACTTC.

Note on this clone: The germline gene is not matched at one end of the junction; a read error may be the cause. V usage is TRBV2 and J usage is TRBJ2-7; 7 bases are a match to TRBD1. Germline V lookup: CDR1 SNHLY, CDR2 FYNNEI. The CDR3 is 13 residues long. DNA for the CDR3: TGTGCCAGCAAGACTCCTTCGGACAGGCCCCTACCGTTC. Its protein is CASKTPSDRPLPF. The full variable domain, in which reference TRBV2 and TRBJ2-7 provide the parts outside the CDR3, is EPEVTQTPSHQVTQMGQEVILRCVPISNHLYFYWYRQILGQKVEFLVSFYNNEISEKSEIFDDQFSVERPDGSNFTLKIRSTKLEDSAMYFCASKTPSDRPLPFGPGTRLTVT.

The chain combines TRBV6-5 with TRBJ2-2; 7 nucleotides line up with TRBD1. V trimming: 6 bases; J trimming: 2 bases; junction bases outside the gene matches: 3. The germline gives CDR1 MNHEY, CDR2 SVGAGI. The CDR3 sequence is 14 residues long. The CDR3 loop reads CASRDRSNTGELFF. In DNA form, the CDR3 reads TGTGCCAGCAGGGACAGGAGTAACACCGGGGAGCTGTTTTTT.

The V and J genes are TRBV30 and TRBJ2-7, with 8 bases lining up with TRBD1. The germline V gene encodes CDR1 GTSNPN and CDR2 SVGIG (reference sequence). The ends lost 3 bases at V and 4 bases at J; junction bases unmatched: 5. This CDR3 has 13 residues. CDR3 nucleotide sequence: TGTGCCTGGAGAGCAGGGGGCCGGTACGAGCAGTACTTC. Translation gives CAWRAGGRYEQYF.

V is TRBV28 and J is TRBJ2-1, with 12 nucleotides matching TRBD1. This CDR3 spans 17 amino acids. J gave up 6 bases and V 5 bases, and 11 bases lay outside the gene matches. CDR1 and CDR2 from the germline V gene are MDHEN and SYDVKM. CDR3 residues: CASSLPRDRGHGNEQFF. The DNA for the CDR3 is TGTGCCAGCAGTCTGCCAAGGGACAGGGGGCATGGCAATGAGCAGTTCTTC.

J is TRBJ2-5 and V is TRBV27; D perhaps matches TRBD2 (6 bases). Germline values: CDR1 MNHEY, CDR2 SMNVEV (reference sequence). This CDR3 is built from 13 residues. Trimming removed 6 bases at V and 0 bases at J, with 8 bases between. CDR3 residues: CASRGTDQETQYF. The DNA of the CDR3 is TGTGCCAGCAGGGGGACTGACCAAGAGACCCAGTACTTC.

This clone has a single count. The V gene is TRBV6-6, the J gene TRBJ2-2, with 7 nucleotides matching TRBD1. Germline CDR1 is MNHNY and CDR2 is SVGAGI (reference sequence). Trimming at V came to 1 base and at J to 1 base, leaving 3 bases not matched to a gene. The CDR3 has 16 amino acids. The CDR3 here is CASSYLRQGNTGELFF. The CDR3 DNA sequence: TGTGCCAGCAGTTACTTGCGACAGGGGAACACCGGGGAGCTGTTTTTT.

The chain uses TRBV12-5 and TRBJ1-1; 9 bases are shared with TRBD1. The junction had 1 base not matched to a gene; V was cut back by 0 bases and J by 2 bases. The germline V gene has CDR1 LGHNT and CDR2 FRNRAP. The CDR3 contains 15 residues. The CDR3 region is CASGLVQGANTEAFF. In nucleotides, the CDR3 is TGTGCTAGTGGTTTGGTACAGGGGGCTAACACTGAAGCTTTCTTT.

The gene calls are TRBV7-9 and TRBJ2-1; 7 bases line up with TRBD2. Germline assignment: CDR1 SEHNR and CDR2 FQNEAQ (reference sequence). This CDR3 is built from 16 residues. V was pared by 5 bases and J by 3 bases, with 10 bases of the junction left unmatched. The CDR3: CASSPGSSGFYNEQFF. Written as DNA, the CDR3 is TGTGCCAGCAGCCCCGGGAGTAGCGGGTTCTACAATGAGCAGTTCTTC.

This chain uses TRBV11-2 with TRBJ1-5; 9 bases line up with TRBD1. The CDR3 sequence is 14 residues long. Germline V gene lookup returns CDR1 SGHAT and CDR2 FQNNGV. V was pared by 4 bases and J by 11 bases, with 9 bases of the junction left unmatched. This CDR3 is CASSSTGGDGAQHF. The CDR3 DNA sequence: TGTGCCAGCAGCTCGACAGGGGGAGATGGGGCCCAGCATTTT.

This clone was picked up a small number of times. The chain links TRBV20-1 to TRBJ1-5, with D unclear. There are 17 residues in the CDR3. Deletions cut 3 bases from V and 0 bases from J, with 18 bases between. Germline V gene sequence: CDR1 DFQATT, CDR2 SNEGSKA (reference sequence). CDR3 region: CSASEGMITDSNQPQHF. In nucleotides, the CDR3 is TGCAGTGCTAGTGAGGGCATGATCACGGATAGCAATCAGCCCCAGCATTTT.

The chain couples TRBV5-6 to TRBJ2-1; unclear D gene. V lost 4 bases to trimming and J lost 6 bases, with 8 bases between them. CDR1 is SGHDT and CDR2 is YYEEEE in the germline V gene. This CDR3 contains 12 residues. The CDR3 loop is CASSLSSNEQFF. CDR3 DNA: TGTGCCAGCAGCCTATCTAGCAATGAGCAGTTCTTC.

The CDR3 nucleotides read TGCGCCAGCAGCCCCGGACACGGCTCGGATTCACCCCTCCACTTT. This codes for CASSPGHGSDSPLHF. This chain connects TRBV5-1 to TRBJ1-6; the D gene is possibly TRBD1 (5 bases). There are 15 residues in the CDR3. Germline CDR1 reads SGHRS; CDR2 reads YFSETQ. Trimming removed 4 bases from V and 8 bases from J, with 16 bases in between.

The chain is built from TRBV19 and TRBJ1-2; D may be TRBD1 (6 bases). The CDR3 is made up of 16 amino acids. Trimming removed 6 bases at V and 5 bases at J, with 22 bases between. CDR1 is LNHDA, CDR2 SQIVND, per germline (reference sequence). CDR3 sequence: CASSRAQGGDRYGYTF. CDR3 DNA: TGTGCCAGTAGCCGGGCACAGGGTGGGGACCGATATGGCTACACCTTC.

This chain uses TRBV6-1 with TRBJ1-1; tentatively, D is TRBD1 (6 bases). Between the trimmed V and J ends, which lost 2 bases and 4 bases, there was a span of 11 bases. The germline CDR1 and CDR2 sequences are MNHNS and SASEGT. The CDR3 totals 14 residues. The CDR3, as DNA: TGTGCCAGCAGTGAATGGGGGCAGCGCACTGAAGCTTTCTTT. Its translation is CASSEWGQRTEAFF.

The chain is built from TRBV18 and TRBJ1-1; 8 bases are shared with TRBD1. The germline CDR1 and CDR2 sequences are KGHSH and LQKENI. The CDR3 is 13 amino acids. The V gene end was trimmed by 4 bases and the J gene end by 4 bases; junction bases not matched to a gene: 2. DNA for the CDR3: TGTGCCAGCTCACAACAGGGGGGCACTGAAGCTTTCTTT. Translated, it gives CASSQQGGTEAFF.

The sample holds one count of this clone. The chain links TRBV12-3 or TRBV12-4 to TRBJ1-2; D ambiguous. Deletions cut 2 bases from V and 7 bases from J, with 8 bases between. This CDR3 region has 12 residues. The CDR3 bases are TGTGCCAGCAGTTTACCCGGACTTGGCTACACCTTC. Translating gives CASSLPGLGYTF.

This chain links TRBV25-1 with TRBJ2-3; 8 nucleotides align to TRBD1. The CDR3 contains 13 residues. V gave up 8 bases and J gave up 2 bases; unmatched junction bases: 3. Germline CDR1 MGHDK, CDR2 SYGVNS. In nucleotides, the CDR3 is TGTGCCAGCGGACAGGGTCTCACAGATACGCAGTATTTT. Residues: CASGQGLTDTQYF.

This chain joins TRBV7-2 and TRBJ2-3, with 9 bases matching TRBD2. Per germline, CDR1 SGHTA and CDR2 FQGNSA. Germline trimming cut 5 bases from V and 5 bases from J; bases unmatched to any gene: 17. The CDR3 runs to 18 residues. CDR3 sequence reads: CASSPRGVAGAWGDTQYF. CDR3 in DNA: TGTGCCAGCAGCCCAAGGGGAGTAGCGGGGGCCTGGGGAGATACGCAGTATTTT.

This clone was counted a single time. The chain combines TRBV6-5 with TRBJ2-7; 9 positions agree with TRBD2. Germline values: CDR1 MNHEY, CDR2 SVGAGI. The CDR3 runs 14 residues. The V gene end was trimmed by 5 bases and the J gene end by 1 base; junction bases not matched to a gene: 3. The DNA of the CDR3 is TGTGCCAGCAGTATGAGCGGGGGGTCCTACGAGCAGTACTTC. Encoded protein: CASSMSGGSYEQYF.

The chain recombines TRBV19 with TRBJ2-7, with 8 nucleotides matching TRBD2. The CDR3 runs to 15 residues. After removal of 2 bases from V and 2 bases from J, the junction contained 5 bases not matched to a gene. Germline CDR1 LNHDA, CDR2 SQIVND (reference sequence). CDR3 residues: CASSISAGGPYEQYF. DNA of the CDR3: TGTGCCAGTAGTATATCCGCGGGGGGCCCCTACGAGCAGTACTTC.